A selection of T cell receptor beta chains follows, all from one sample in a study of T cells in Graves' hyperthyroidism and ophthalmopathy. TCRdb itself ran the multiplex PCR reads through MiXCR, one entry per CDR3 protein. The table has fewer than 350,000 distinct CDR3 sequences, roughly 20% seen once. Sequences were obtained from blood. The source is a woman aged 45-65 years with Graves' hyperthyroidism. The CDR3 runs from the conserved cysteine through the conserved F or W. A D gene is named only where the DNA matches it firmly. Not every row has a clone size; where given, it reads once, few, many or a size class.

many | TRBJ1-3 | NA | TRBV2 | CASRADSYSGNTIYF | TGTGCCAGCAGGGCCGACAGCTACTCTGGAAACACCATATATTTT
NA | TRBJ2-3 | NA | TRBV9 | CASSPHTTDSNTQYF | TGTGCCAGCAGCCCTCATACGACAGACTCGAATACGCAGTATTTT
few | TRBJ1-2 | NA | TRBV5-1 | CASSLNGFSNYGYTF | TGCGCCAGCAGCTTGAACGGCTTTTCTAACTATGGCTACACCTTC
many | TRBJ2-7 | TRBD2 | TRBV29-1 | CSVTWGGYEQYF | TGCAGCGTTACTTGGGGAGGGTACGAGCAGTACTTC
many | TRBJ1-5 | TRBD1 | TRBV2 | CASSVGQTYNQPQHF | TGTGCCAGCAGTGTGGGACAGACCTACAATCAGCCCCAGCATTTT
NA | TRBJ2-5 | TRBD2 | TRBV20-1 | CSARGGSGTEAQYF | TGCAGTGCTAGAGGGGGTAGCGGGACTGAGGCCCAGTACTTC
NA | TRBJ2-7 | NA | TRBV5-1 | CASSPPQDLYEQYF | TGCGCCAGCAGCCCGCCTCAAGACCTTTACGAGCAGTACTTC
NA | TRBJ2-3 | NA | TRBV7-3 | CASSLTMGEVPDTQYF | TGTGCCAGCAGCTTAACGATGGGAGAGGTCCCAGATACGCAGTATTTT
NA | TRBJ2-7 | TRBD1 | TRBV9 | CASSDPDRGYEQYF | TGTGCCAGCAGCGACCCGGACAGGGGCTACGAGCAGTACTTC
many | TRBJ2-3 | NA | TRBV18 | CASSPSLGLSTDTQYF | TGTGCCAGCTCACCATCGCTGGGCTTATCGACAGATACGCAGTATTTT
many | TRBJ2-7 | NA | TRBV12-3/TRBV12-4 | CASSLVGLGLEDEQYF | TGTGCCAGCAGTTTAGTTGGGTTGGGGCTTGAGGACGAGCAGTACTTC
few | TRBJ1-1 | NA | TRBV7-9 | CASSPTGPVGNTEAFF | TGTGCCAGCAGCCCAACTGGACCAGTCGGGAACACTGAAGCTTTCTTT
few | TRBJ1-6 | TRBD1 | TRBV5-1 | CASSAGQGARNSPLHF | TGCGCCAGCAGCGCGGGACAGGGGGCGCGGAATTCACCCCTCCACTTT
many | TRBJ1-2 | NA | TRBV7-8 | CASSLARGRNYGYTF | TGTGCCAGCAGCTTAGCGAGGGGTCGGAACTATGGCTACACCTTC
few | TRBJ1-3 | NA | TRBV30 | CAWTLFSGNTIYF | TGTGCCTGGACCTTGTTCTCTGGAAACACCATATATTTT
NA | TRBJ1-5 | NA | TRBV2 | CAGSEAPGGQPQHF | TGTGCCGGCAGTGAAGCGCCGGGTGGCCAGCCCCAGCATTTT
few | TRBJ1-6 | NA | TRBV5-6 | CASSFGVGQSPLHF | TGTGCCAGCAGCTTTGGGGTAGGACAATCACCCCTCCACTTT
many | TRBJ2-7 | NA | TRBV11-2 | CASSLSGGTYEQYF | TGTGCCAGCAGCTTATCTGGGGGTACCTACGAGCAGTACTTC
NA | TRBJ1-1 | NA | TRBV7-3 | CASSLTRQRDTEAFF | TGTGCCAGCAGCTTAACGCGGCAGAGAGACACTGAAGCTTTCTTT
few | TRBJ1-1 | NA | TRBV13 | CASGYLGNTEAFF | TGTGCCAGCGGCTACTTAGGGAACACTGAAGCTTTCTTT
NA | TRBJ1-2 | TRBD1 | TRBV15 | CATSETGTAYYGYTF | TGTGCCACCAGCGAAACCGGGACAGCCTACTATGGCTACACCTTC
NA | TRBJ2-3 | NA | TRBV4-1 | CASSHRGGTDTQYF | TGCGCCAGCAGCCACCGGGGCGGCACAGATACGCAGTATTTT